A single T cell receptor beta chain is shown here with its context. As yet, its antigen is unknown. This CDR3 spans 17 amino acids. Germline trimming cut 4 bases from V and 4 bases from J; bases unmatched to any gene: 14. Germline V gives CDR1 SGDLS, CDR2 YYNGEE. This record comes from a study of cytomegalovirus exposure and HLA in healthy donors. 60 Vbeta and 13 Jbeta primers were used in PCR. Generated by immunoSEQ multiplex PCR, the TCRdb table keeps only in-frame clones and is missing some. This sample's table reports about 84,000 clones. General study points: The study assumed roughly uniform donor sequencing depth for presence/absence analyses. A later analysis reportedly found fewer N-insertions in an Asian-associated ancestry cluster than the roughly 700-donor mean.

The sample consisted of PBMCs. This TCR derives from a man over 45 in good health and CMV-seronegative. The V and J genes are TRBV9 and TRBJ2-1, with 7 nucleotides matching TRBD1. This chain's CDR3 is CASSPTGTGASYNEQFF. CDR3 in DNA: TGTGCCAGCAGCCCGACAGGTACAGGGGCCTCGTACAATGAGCAGTTCTTC.